This T cell receptor (beta chain) was captured by sequencing in a study of blood T cell repertoires in COVID-19. Cohort allocation depended upon clinical history that participants reported. The CDR3 is 17 amino acids. The table came from immunoSEQ multiplex PCR; TCRdb's copy has only in-frame clones and leaves some out. The sample lists some 150,000 clones; about 80% were seen once. The sequence was obtained from a woman younger than 30 who had been exposed to COVID-19. The specimen was PBMCs or T cells enriched from blood (not recorded which). This chain uses TRBV12-2 with TRBJ2-1; TRBD2, the D gene given by the table, was not confirmed from the DNA. TRBV12-2 corresponds to a pseudogene. The CDR3 DNA reads as TGTGCAAGTCGCTTAGCGCCGGCTAGCGGGAAATACAATGAGCAGTTCTTC. This codes for CASRLAPASGKYNEQFF.